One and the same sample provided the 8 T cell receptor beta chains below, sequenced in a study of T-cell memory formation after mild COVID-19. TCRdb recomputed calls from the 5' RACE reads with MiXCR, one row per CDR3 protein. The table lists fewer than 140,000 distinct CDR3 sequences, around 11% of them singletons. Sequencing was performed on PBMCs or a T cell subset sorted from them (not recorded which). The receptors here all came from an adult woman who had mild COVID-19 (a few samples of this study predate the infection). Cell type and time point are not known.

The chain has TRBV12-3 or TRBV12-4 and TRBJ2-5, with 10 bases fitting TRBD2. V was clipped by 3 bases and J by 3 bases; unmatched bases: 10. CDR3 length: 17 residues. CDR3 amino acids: CASSLRPSGGVEETQYF. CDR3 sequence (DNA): TGTGCCAGCAGTTTGAGGCCTAGCGGGGGAGTCGAAGAGACCCAGTACTTC.

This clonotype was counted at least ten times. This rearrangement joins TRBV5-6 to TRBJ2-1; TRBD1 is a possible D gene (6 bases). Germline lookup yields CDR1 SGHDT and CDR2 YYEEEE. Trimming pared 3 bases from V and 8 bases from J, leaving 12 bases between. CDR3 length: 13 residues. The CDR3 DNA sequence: TGTGCCAGCAGCTCTGGACAGAACGATGAGCAGTTCTTC. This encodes CASSSGQNDEQFF.

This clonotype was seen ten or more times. DNA for the CDR3: TGCAGTGCTAGAGATTGGACAGGGGTGACCAGTGGCTACACCTTC. It translates to CSARDWTGVTSGYTF. V is TRBV20-1 and J is TRBJ1-2, with 9 bases matching TRBD1. Germline assignment: CDR1 DFQATT and CDR2 SNEGSKA (reference sequence). J was trimmed by 7 bases and V by 0 bases; bases with no gene match: 9. The CDR3 sequence is 15 residues long.

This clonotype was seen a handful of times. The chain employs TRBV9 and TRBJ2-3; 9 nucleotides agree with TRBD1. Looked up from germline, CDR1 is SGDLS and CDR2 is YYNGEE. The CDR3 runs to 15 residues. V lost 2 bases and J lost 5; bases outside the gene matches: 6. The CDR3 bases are TGTGCCAGCAGCGTGGGGGACAGGGTAATAGATACGCAGTATTTT. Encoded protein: CASSVGDRVIDTQYF.

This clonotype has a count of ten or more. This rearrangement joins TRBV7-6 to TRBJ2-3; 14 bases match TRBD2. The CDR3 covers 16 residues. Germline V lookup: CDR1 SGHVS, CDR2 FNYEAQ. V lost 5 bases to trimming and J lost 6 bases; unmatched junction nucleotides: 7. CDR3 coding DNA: TGTGCCAGCAGCGAAGGACTAGCGGGAGGTAGCGATACGCAGTATTTT. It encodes CASSEGLAGGSDTQYF.

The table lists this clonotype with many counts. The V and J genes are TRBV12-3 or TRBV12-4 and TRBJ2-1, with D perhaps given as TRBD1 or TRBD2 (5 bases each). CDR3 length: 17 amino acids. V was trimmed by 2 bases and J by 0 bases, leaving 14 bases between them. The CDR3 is CASSLPGAPRSYNEQFF. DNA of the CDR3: TGTGCCAGCAGTTTACCCGGGGCGCCCCGCTCCTACAATGAGCAGTTCTTC.

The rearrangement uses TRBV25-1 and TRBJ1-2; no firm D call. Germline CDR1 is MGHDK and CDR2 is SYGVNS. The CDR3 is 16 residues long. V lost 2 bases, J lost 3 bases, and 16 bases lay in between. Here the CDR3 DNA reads TGTGCCAGCAGTGAAGGGGTTATTGGTCGGGACTATGGCTACACCTTC. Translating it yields CASSEGVIGRDYGYTF.

CDR3 in DNA: TGTGCCAGCAGCTTAGCCGCCTCCCGTAGCACAGATACGCAGTATTTT. Protein: CASSLAASRSTDTQYF. The chain uses TRBV7-2 and TRBJ2-3, with D unclear. The CDR3 extends over 16 amino acids. V was trimmed by 0 bases and J by 0 bases, leaving 10 bases between them. Germline values: CDR1 SGHTA, CDR2 FQGNSA.